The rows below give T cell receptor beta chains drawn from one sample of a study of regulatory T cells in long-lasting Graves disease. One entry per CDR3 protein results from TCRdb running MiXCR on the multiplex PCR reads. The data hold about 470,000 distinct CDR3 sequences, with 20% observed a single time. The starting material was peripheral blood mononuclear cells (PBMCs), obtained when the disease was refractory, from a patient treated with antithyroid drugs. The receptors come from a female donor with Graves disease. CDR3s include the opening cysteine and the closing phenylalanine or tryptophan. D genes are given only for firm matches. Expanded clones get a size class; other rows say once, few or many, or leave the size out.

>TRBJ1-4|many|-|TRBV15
TGTGCCACCAGCAGAGATTCGGCAGGAGATGAAAAACTGTTTTTT
CATSRDSAGDEKLFF
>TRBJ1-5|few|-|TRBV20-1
TGCAGTGCTAGGGAAAGTCCCAATAGCAATCAGCCCCAGCATTTT
CSARESPNSNQPQHF
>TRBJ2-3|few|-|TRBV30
TGTGCCTGGATGGGACCTAGCACAGATACGCAGTATTTT
CAWMGPSTDTQYF
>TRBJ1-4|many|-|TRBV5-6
TGTGCCAGCAGCATGGGACCTGACGGGACAACTAATGAAAAACTGTTTTTT
CASSMGPDGTTNEKLFF
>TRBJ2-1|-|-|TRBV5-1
TGCGCCAGCAGCTTGGGAGGGGACTACAATGAGCAGTTCTTC
CASSLGGDYNEQFF
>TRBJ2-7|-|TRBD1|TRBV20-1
TGCAGTGCTCCGCGGGACAGGAGATCCTACGAGCAGTACTTC
CSAPRDRRSYEQYF
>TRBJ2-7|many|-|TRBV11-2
TGTGCCAGCAGCCCTCGGGCCCCCCTGGGGTACGAGCAGTACTTC
CASSPRAPLGYEQYF
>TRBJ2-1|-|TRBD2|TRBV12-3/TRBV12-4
TGTGCCAGCAGTCAATCTAGCGGAAGTCCTTCCTACAATGAGCAGTTCTTC
CASSQSSGSPSYNEQFF
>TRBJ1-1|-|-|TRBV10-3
TGTGCCATCAGTGAGTCGGGGGACGGGACTGAAGCTTTCTTT
CAISESGDGTEAFF
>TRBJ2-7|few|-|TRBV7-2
TGTGCCAGCAGCGCCCGGGACGTACTTCTCTACGAGCAGTACTTC
CASSARDVLLYEQYF
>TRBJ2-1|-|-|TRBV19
TGTGCCAGTAGTTACCGAGGTCCCGGGGAGCAGTTCTTC
CASSYRGPGEQFF
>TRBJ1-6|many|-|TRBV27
TGTGCCAGCAGCCGCGAGAGCGGGGTGATTTCACCCCTCCACTTT
CASSRESGVISPLHF
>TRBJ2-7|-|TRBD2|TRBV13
TGTGCCAGCAGCTTATTAGCGGGCTCTCCCTCCTACGAGCAGTACTTC
CASSLLAGSPSYEQYF
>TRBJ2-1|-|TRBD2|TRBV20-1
TGCAGTGCTATTGGGACTAGCGGGACCTCACAACTCCACAATGAGCAGTTCTTC
CSAIGTSGTSQLHNEQFF
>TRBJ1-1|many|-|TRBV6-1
TGTGCCAGCTCCCCTACCGAGCGGAACACTGAAGCTTTCTTT
CASSPTERNTEAFF
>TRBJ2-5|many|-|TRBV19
TGTGCCAGTAGTATAGTTGGCGGGTACCAAGAGACCCAGTACTTC
CASSIVGGYQETQYF
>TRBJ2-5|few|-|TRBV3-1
TGTGCCTCCTCCCAGGGTGTGTCCCGTAATGTCCAAGAGACCCAGTACTTC
CASSQGVSRNVQETQYF
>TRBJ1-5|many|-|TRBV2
TGTGCCAGCAGTGAGGGGGGTGGTTTTCAGCCCCAGCATTTT
CASSEGGGFQPQHF
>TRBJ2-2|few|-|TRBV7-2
TGTGCCAGCAGCGGCGGGGTCACTAGAACCGGGGAGCTGTTTTTT
CASSGGVTRTGELFF
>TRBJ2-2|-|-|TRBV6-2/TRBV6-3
TGTGCCAGCAGCCATAAGTCGGTCCCGAACACCGGGGAGCTGTTTTTT
CASSHKSVPNTGELFF
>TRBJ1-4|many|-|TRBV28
TGTGCCAGCATTAACTCGGGGGGACGCCCGGAGCGTAATGAAAAACTGTTTTTT
CASINSGGRPERNEKLFF
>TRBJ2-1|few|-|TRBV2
TGTGCCAGCAGTGTTGCAGAATACGATGAGCAGTTCTTC
CASSVAEYDEQFF
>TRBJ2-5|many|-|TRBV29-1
TGCAGCGTTGAAGTCGAATCGGGGGAGACCCAGTACTTC
CSVEVESGETQYF
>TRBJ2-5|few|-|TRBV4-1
TGCGCCAGCAGCCAAGTCGTCAATACCCAAGAGACCCAGTACTTC
CASSQVVNTQETQYF